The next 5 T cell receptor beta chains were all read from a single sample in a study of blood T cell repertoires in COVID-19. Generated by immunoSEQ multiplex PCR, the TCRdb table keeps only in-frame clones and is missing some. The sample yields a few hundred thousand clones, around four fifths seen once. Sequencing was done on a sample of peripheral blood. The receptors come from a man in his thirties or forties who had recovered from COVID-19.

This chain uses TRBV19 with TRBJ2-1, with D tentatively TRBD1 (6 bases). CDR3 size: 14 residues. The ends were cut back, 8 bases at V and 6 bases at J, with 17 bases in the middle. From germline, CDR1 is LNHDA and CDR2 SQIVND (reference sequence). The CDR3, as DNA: TGTGCCAGTCGCCCCCACAGGGTCGGCAATGAGCAGTTCTTC. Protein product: CASRPHRVGNEQFF.

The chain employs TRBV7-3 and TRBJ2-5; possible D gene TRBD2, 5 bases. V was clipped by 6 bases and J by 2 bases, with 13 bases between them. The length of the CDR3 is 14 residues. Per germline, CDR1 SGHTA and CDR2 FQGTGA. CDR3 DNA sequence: TGTGCCAGCAGTCCAAGCGGACTTCAAGAGACCCAGTACTTC. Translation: CASSPSGLQETQYF.

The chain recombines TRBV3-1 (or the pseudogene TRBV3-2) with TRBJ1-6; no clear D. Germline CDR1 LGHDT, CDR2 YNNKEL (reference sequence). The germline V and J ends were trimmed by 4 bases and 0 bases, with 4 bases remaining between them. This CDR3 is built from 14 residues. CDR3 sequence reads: CASSLNSYNSPLHF. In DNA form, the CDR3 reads TGTGCCAGCAGCCTAAACTCCTATAATTCACCCCTCCACTTT.

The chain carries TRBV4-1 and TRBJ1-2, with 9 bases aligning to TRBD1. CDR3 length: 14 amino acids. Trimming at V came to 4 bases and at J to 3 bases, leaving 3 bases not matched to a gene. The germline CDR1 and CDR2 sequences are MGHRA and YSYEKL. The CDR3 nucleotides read TGCGCCAGCAGCCTGGACAGGGGAGACTATGGCTACACCTTC. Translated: CASSLDRGDYGYTF.

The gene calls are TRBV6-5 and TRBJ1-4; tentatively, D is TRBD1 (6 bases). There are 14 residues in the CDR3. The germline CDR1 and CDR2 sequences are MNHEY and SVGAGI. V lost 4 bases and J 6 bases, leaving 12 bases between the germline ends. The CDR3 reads CASSWGQIYEKLFF. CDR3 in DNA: TGTGCCAGCAGTTGGGGGCAGATATATGAAAAACTGTTTTTT.